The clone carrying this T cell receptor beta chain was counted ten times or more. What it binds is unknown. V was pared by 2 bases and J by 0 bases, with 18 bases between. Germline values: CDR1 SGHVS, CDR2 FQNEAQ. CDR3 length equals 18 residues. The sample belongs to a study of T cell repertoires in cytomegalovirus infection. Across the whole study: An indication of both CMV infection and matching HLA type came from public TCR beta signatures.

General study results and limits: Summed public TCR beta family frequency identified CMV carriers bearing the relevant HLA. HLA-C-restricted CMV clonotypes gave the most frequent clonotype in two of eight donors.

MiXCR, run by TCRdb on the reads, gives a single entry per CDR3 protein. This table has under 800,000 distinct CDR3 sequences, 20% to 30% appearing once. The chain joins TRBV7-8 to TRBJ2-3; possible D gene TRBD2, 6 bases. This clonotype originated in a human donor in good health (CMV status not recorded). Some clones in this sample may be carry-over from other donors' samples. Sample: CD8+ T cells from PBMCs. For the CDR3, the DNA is TGTGCCAGCAGCTTAAACGGCCCCCGGACTACTAGCACAGATACGCAGTATTTT. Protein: CASSLNGPRTTSTDTQYF.